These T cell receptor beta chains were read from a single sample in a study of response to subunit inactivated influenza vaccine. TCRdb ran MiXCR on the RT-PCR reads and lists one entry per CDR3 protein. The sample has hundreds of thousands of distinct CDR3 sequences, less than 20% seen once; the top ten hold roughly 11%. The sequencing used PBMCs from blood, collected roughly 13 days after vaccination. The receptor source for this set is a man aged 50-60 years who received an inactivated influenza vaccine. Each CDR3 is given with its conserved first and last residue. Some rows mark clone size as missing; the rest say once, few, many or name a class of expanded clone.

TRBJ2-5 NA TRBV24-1 CATSDPLVKETQYF
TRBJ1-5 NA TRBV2 CASSDGSGLNQPQHF
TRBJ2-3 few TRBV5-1 CASSLGDRGGTDTQYF
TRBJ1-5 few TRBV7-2 CASSFRPGKNQPQHF
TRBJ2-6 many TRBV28 CASRDSSGANVLTF
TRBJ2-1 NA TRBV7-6 CASSLVTAGGNEQFF
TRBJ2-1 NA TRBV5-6 CASFPPRGHGFF
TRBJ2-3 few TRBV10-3 CAISDSTGTDTQYF
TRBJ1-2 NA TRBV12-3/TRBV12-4 CASSATGSVRGYTF
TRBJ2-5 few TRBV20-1 CSARDYGGPETQYF
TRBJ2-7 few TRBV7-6 CASSLFLNRGLGLAGHLPYEQYF
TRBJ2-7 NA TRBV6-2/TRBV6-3 CASARDTAYEQYF
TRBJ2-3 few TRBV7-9 CASRRGTWGRDTQYF
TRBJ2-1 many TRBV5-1 CASSLDSGLGSYNEQFF
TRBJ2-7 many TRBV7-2 CASSLEAGWGKYF
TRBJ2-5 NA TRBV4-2 CASSHQDSQETQYF
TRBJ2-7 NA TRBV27 CASSTRGAYEQYF
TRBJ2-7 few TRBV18 CASSPTSGDHEQYF
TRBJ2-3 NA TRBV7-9 CASSRETSTDTQYF
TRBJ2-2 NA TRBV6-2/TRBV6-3 CASSYPLSGRGSNTGELFF
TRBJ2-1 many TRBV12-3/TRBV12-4 CASSQTKGTYNEQFF
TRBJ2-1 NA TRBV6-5 CASSYFGHRDNEQFF
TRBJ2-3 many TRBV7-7 CASSPGLSSSTDTQYF
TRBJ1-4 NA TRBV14 CASSRRTGTNEKLFF
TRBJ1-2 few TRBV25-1 CASSGGTGQANYGYTF
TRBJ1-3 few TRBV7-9 CASSSWVSGNTIYF
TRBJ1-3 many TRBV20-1 CSANQGAGNTIYF
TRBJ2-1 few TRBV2 CASASGRNFNEQFF
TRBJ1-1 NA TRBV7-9 CASSRIAVNTEAFF
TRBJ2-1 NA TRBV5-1 CASREDSYNEQFF
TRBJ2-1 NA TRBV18 CASSRGLVGEQFF